This TCR beta chain was retrieved from a study of blood T cell repertoires in COVID-19. Only in-frame clones appear in the TCRdb table, and some are missing; sequencing was by immunoSEQ multiplex PCR. The sample lists 90,000 to 150,000 clones, 85% to 90% seen once, with roughly 0.94% in the top ten. The CDR3 spans 12 residues. Germline V gives CDR1 SGHTA, CDR2 FQGNSA. Trimming took 2 bases from V and 6 from J, leaving 8 bases between them. The TCR was taken from a woman aged 45-60 years with active or convalescent COVID-19. The sample was peripheral blood. This chain links TRBV7-2 with TRBJ2-7; D possibly corresponds to TRBD2 (6 bases). The CDR3 DNA reads TGTGCCAGCAGCTTAAGGAGGGTCGAGCAGTACTTC. This translates into CASSLRRVEQYF.